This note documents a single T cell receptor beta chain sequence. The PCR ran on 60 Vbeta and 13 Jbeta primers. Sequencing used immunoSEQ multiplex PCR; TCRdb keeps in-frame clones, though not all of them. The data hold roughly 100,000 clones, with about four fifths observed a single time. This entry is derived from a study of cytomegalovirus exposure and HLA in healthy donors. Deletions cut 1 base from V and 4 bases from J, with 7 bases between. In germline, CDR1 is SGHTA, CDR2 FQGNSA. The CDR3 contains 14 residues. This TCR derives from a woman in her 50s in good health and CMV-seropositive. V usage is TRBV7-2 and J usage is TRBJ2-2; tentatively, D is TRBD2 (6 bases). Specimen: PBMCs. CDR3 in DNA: TGTGCCAGCAGCTTAGGGGGGGTCACCGGGGAGCTGTTTTTT. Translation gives CASSLGGVTGELFF.